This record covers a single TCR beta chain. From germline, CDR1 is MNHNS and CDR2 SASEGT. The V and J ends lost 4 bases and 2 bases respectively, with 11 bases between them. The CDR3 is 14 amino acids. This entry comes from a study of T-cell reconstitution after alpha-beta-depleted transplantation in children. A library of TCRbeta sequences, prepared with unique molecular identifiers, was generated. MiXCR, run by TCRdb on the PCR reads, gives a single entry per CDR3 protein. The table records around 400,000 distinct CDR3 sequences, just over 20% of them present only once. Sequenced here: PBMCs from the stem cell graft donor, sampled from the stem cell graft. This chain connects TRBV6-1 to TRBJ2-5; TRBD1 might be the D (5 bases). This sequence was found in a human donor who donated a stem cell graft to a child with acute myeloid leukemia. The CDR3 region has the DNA TGTGCCAGCAGTGTAAGGGGCATTCAAGAGACCCAGTACTTC. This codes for CASSVRGIQETQYF.